These 30 T cell receptor beta chains came from one sample sequenced in a study of PD-L1 blockade in urothelial cancer. Time point meaning: pretreatment peripheral blood. Only in-frame clones appear in the TCRdb table, and some are missing; sequencing was by immunoSEQ multiplex PCR. The repertoire includes 60,000 or so clones, about 85% of them detected once, and approximately 15% sits in the top ten. The sequencing used PBMCs, collected around atezolizumab (anti-PD-L1) treatment. The receptors stem from a man aged 65-85 years with urothelial cancer.

The rearrangement joins TRBV19 to TRBJ2-2, with TRBD2 as a possible D gene (6 bases). The V gene's germline CDR1 is LNHDA and CDR2 SQIVND (reference sequence). The CDR3 runs 15 residues. Trimming removed 4 bases from V and 5 bases from J, with 14 bases in between. The CDR3 DNA follows: TGTGCCAGTAGTAGGGCGGGACTTGGGACCGGGGAGCTGTTTTTT. Residues: CASSRAGLGTGELFF.

CDR3: CASSLVLAGGSHNEQFF. DNA of the CDR3: TGTGCCAGCAGCTTAGTCCTAGCGGGAGGGAGTCACAATGAGCAGTTCTTC. The chain couples TRBV7-9 to TRBJ2-1, with 12 bases identical to TRBD2. Germline CDR1 reads SEHNR; CDR2 reads FQNEAQ (reference sequence). The length of the CDR3 is 17 residues. V was clipped by 1 base and J by 5 bases; unmatched bases: 6.

The chain carries TRBV9 and TRBJ2-5; a weak D match, TRBD1 (5 bases). Germline V CDR1 and CDR2: SGDLS, YYNGEE. The CDR3 has 15 residues. Trimming pared 0 bases from V and 7 bases from J, leaving 16 bases between. In nucleotides, the CDR3 is TGTGCCAGCAGCGTAGGACAGTTAGATAGGGGGACCCAGTACTTC. It specifies CASSVGQLDRGTQYF.

There are a few counts of this clone. The J gene is TRBJ2-2, the V gene TRBV5-1; the match to TRBD1 covers 7 bases. CDR1 SGHRS and CDR2 YFSETQ come from the germline V gene. With 4 bases clipped from V and 0 bases from J, the junction kept 3 bases outside the gene matches. The CDR3 has 15 amino acids. CDR3 nucleotide sequence: TGCGCCAGCAGCCCCGGGACAGCGAACACCGGGGAGCTGTTTTTT. Its translation: CASSPGTANTGELFF.

The chain links TRBV28 to TRBJ2-7; a possible D gene is TRBD1 (6 bases). The CDR3 covers 11 residues. V shed 4 bases and J shed 5 bases, with 6 bases lying between them. The germline V gene has CDR1 MDHEN and CDR2 SYDVKM. The CDR3 protein is CASSWDNEQYF. In nucleotides, the CDR3 is TGTGCCAGCAGTTGGGACAACGAGCAGTACTTC. Using reference TRBV28 and TRBJ2-7 for the parts outside the CDR3, the full variable domain is DVKVTQSSRYLVKRTGEKVFLECVQDMDHENMFWYRQDPGLGLRLIYFSYDVKMKEKGDIPEGYSVSREKKERFSLILESASTNQTSMYLCASSWDNEQYFGPGTRLTVT.

Here the CDR3 reads CATSIRGFNQPQHF. CDR3 sequence (DNA): TGTGCCACTTCGATCAGGGGATTCAATCAGCCCCAGCATTTT. The J gene is TRBJ1-5, the V gene TRBV5-4; D is possibly TRBD1 (6 bases). The CDR3 is 14 residues long. V lost 9 bases to trimming and J lost 3 bases, with 16 bases between them. The germline V gene encodes CDR1 SGHNT and CDR2 YYREEE (reference sequence).

The V and J genes are TRBV4-1 and TRBJ2-7; no clear D. Germline CDR1 is MGHRA and CDR2 is YSYEKL. The V end was cut by 1 base, the J end by 0 bases, with 7 bases between. The CDR3 runs 14 residues. The CDR3, as DNA: TGCGCCAGCAGCCAAGTCTCGAGCTCCTACGAGCAGTACTTC. Its translation: CASSQVSSSYEQYF.

The chain combines TRBV7-9 with TRBJ2-7; 10 bases are a match to TRBD2. Germline values: CDR1 SEHNR, CDR2 FQNEAQ (reference sequence). Trimming took 2 bases from V and 0 from J; bases not matched to a gene: 1. This CDR3 is built from 15 residues. Here the CDR3 DNA reads TGTGCCAGCAGCTTACTAGCGGGAGACTCCTACGAGCAGTACTTC. It translates to CASSLLAGDSYEQYF.

V usage is TRBV19 and J usage is TRBJ1-3; tentatively, D is TRBD1 (5 bases). Trimming shortened V by 7 bases and J by 0 bases, and 10 bases separated the two germline ends. The CDR3 totals 14 residues. CDR1 and CDR2 (germline): LNHDA, SQIVND (reference sequence). The DNA for the CDR3 is TGTGCCAGTACCCCGACAGCCTCTGGAAACACCATATATTTT. It yields the protein CASTPTASGNTIYF. The full variable domain, rest sourced from reference TRBV19 and TRBJ1-3, is DGGITQSPKYLFRKEGQNVTLSCEQNLNHDAMYWYRQDPGQGLRLIYYSQIVNDFQKGDIAEGYSVSREKKESFPLTVTSAQKNPTAFYLCASTPTASGNTIYFGEGSWLTVV.

This chain connects TRBV7-2 to TRBJ2-7; 9 nucleotides match TRBD2. Germline CDR1 and CDR2: SGHTA and FQGNSA. With V trimmed by 3 bases and J by 1 base, 4 bases remained unmatched. This CDR3 comprises 15 residues. The CDR3: CASSLTSGASYEQYF. Here the CDR3 DNA reads TGTGCCAGCAGCTTGACTAGCGGAGCTTCCTACGAGCAGTACTTC.

The chain employs TRBV19 and TRBJ2-5; D is uncertain. Germline V gene lookup returns CDR1 LNHDA and CDR2 SQIVND (reference sequence). V lost 1 base and J lost 2, with 11 bases in between. The CDR3 length is 15 residues. CDR3 nucleotide sequence: TGTGCCAGTAGTATAGCGGCAGGCCCACAAGAGACCCAGTACTTC. It specifies CASSIAAGPQETQYF.

This clone was counted only a few times. The chain couples TRBV2 to TRBJ2-1; D may be TRBD1 (6 bases). Trimming cost V 6 bases and J 3 bases, with 9 bases left between them. The V gene's germline CDR1 is SNHLY and CDR2 FYNNEI. The CDR3 contains 13 residues. The CDR3 sequence: CASSQDSYNEQFF. The CDR3 DNA follows: TGTGCCAGCAGCCAGGACAGCTACAATGAGCAGTTCTTC.

The chain has TRBV6-5 and TRBJ2-3; 11 bases agree with TRBD2. CDR1 is MNHEY, CDR2 SVGAGI, per germline. The V and J ends lost 6 bases and 1 base, in that order; junction bases with no gene match: 3. This CDR3 is built from 15 residues. The CDR3 sequence is CASRRGLAGTDTQYF. The CDR3 nucleotides read TGTGCCAGCAGGCGGGGACTAGCGGGCACAGATACGCAGTATTTT.

The chain links TRBV6-1 to TRBJ2-1, with 8 nucleotides matching TRBD2. Germline V gene lookup returns CDR1 MNHNS and CDR2 SASEGT. V was clipped by 4 bases and J by 0 bases; unmatched bases: 5. The CDR3 spans 16 residues. The CDR3 nucleotides are TGTGCCAGCAGTGCGAAAAGCGGGAGCTCCTACAATGAGCAGTTCTTC. Translating gives CASSAKSGSSYNEQFF.

CDR3 sequence: CSVDRAGYNEQFF. The CDR3 DNA sequence: TGCAGCGTTGATAGGGCGGGGTACAATGAGCAGTTCTTC. V is TRBV29-1 and J is TRBJ2-1, with TRBD2 as a possible D gene (6 bases). From germline, CDR1 is SQVTM and CDR2 ANQGSEA. V lost 3 bases, J lost 4 bases, and 10 bases lay in between. The CDR3 totals 13 residues.

The V call is TRBV10-3, the J call TRBJ1-1, with 8 bases fitting TRBD1. CDR1 and CDR2 (germline): ENHRY, SYGVKD. Unmatched junction bases numbered 4, after V lost 2 bases and J lost 8 bases. The CDR3 runs to 13 residues. The CDR3 loop is CAISESGTGEAFF. The CDR3, as DNA: TGTGCCATCAGTGAGAGCGGGACAGGCGAAGCTTTCTTT.

This chain joins TRBV5-5 and TRBJ2-7, with 10 positions matching TRBD1. The CDR3 spans 14 residues. The germline gives CDR1 SGHKS, CDR2 YYEKEE (reference sequence). With 4 bases clipped from V and 0 bases from J, the junction kept 1 base outside the gene matches. CDR3 region: CASSGTGDSYEQYF. In nucleotides, the CDR3 is TGTGCCAGCAGCGGGACAGGGGACTCCTACGAGCAGTACTTC.

This clone was seen just once. The chain links TRBV11-2 to TRBJ2-1; D is undetermined. The germline V and J ends were trimmed by 5 bases and 2 bases, with 10 bases remaining between them. Germline-derived CDR1 and CDR2 are SGHAT and FQNNGV. The CDR3 loop spans 14 amino acids. The CDR3 region is CASSPSYAYNEQFF. DNA for the CDR3: TGTGCCAGCAGCCCGTCCTACGCCTACAATGAGCAGTTCTTC. Looking up the rest from reference TRBV11-2 and TRBJ2-1 gives the full variable domain: EAGVAQSPRYKIIEKRQSVAFWCNPISGHATLYWYQQILGQGPKLLIQFQNNGVVDDSQLPKDRFSAERLKGVDSTLKIQPAKLEDSAVYLCASSPSYAYNEQFFGPGTRLTVL.

The chain's CDR3 is CASTSFSGGLEQFF. In DNA, the CDR3 is TGTGCCAGCACTTCTTTTAGCGGGGGTTTGGAGCAGTTCTTC. V usage is TRBV28 and J usage is TRBJ2-1; 9 bases align to TRBD2. The CDR3 length is 14 residues. The germline CDR1 and CDR2 sequences are MDHEN and SYDVKM. V gave up 7 bases and J gave up 10 bases; unmatched junction bases: 11.

This rearrangement joins TRBV5-1 to TRBJ2-4, with 12 bases fitting TRBD2. V lost 1 base and J lost 9; bases outside the gene matches: 8. The CDR3 covers 16 residues. CDR1 and CDR2 from the germline V gene are SGHRS and YFSETQ. The CDR3 sequence: CASSLFPSGREGIQYF. CDR3 nucleotides: TGCGCCAGCAGCTTGTTTCCTAGCGGGAGGGAGGGCATTCAGTACTTC.

The chain recombines TRBV10-3 with TRBJ1-5; 8 nucleotides match TRBD1. Germline V gene data show CDR1 as ENHRY and CDR2 as SYGVKD. V lost 2 bases, J lost 4 bases, and 1 base stayed unmatched. The CDR3 runs 14 residues. CDR3 sequence reads: CAISEGDRNQPQHF. The CDR3 DNA reads as TGTGCCATCAGTGAGGGGGACAGGAATCAGCCCCAGCATTTT.

This chain joins TRBV27 and TRBJ2-6; 7 nucleotides line up with TRBD2. V gave up 8 bases and J gave up 0 bases; unmatched junction bases: 10. Germline-derived CDR1 and CDR2 are MNHEY and SMNVEV (reference sequence). The CDR3 has 17 residues. In nucleotides, the CDR3 is TGTGCCAGCGGGGGGGGGTGGCGGAACTCTGGGGCCAACGTCCTGACTTTC. This gives the protein CASGGGWRNSGANVLTF.

The chain carries TRBV7-7 and TRBJ2-7, with a tentative D call TRBD1 (5 bases). Germline lookup yields CDR1 SSHAT and CDR2 FNYEAQ (reference sequence). This CDR3 has 15 amino acids. The V gene lost 5 bases and the J gene lost 0 bases, with 14 bases spanning the gap. The DNA of the CDR3 is TGTGCCAGCAGCCCCGGCGTAGGGGTCTCCTACGAGCAGTACTTC. This translates into CASSPGVGVSYEQYF.

This clone appeared a single time. The J gene is TRBJ2-7, the V gene TRBV2; maybe TRBD1 (6 bases). From germline, CDR1 is SNHLY and CDR2 FYNNEI. This CDR3 comprises 12 residues. Trimming left V 6 bases short and J 5 bases short, with 11 bases between. The CDR3 region has the DNA TGTGCCAGCAGCCGACAGGTAGACGAGCAGTACTTC. Its translation: CASSRQVDEQYF. The full variable domain, with the rest looked up from reference TRBV2 and TRBJ2-7, is EPEVTQTPSHQVTQMGQEVILRCVPISNHLYFYWYRQILGQKVEFLVSFYNNEISEKSEIFDDQFSVERPDGSNFTLKIRSTKLEDSAMYFCASSRQVDEQYFGPGTRLTVT.

The rearrangement joins TRBV18 to TRBJ2-3; tentative D call: TRBD1 (6 bases). Between the trimmed V and J ends, which lost 6 bases and 6 bases, there was a span of 22 bases. The CDR3 totals 16 residues. Per germline, CDR1 KGHSH and CDR2 LQKENI. As DNA, the CDR3 is TGTGCCAGCTCTCCCACCTCCGGGACAACGACGGATACGCAGTATTTT. Translated, it gives CASSPTSGTTTDTQYF.

The chain employs TRBV5-1 and TRBJ2-7, with 9 bases fitting TRBD1. The germline CDR1 and CDR2 sequences are SGHRS and YFSETQ. This CDR3 region has 15 residues. V was clipped by 4 bases and J by 5 bases; unmatched bases: 10. The DNA of the CDR3 is TGCGCCAGCAGCCCCTCGGGACAGGGTGGCAACGAGCAGTACTTC. Amino acids: CASSPSGQGGNEQYF. Looking up the rest from reference TRBV5-1 and TRBJ2-7 gives the full variable domain: KAGVTQTPRYLIKTRGQQVTLSCSPISGHRSVSWYQQTPGQGLQFLFEYFSETQRNKGNFPGRFSGRQFSNSRSEMNVSTLELGDSALYLCASSPSGQGGNEQYFGPGTRLTVT.

The chain combines TRBV19 with TRBJ2-3; D perhaps matches TRBD1 (5 bases). V shed 6 bases and J shed 0 bases, with 16 bases lying between them. The CDR3 has 16 residues. Per germline, CDR1 LNHDA and CDR2 SQIVND (reference sequence). In DNA, the CDR3 is TGTGCCAGTAGCCGAAATGGGGCGGAGAGCACAGATACGCAGTATTTT. Amino acid sequence: CASSRNGAESTDTQYF.

A single count supports this clone. The chain recombines TRBV7-8 with TRBJ2-1; a weak D match, TRBD2 (5 bases). CDR1 SGHVS and CDR2 FQNEAQ come from the germline V gene. CDR3 length: 14 residues. V was clipped by 7 bases and J by 3 bases, with 13 bases between them. In DNA, the CDR3 is TGTGCCAGCATGCTAGCCCTGGGCTACAATGAGCAGTTCTTC. It yields the protein CASMLALGYNEQFF.

This clone was observed once. The chain joins TRBV6-1 to TRBJ2-7; a weak D match, TRBD1 (6 bases). The CDR3 spans 14 residues. CDR1 and CDR2 from the germline V gene are MNHNS and SASEGT. The ends were cut back, 2 bases at V and 2 bases at J, with 10 bases in the middle. CDR3 sequence: CASSERGLTYEQYF. CDR3 bases: TGTGCCAGCAGTGAAAGGGGGTTAACCTACGAGCAGTACTTC.

V is TRBV28 and J is TRBJ1-2; no clear D. This CDR3 contains 14 residues. The ends were cut back, 4 bases at V and 1 base at J, with 10 bases in the middle. The V gene's germline CDR1 is MDHEN and CDR2 SYDVKM. CDR3 nucleotide sequence: TGTGCCAGCAGTTCAACAGCCATTAACTATGGCTACACCTTC. It translates to CASSSTAINYGYTF.